One sample yielded the 8 T cell receptor beta chains listed below, sequenced in a study of identical twins. TCRdb re-analysed the 5' RACE reads in MiXCR, keeping a single row per CDR3 protein. The profile covers 700,000 or so distinct CDR3 sequences, with 8.6% appearing a single time and approximately 0.96% taken by the ten largest. In addition, the sample was reused for a study of yellow fever vaccine responses in identical twins.

The sample comprised PBMCs. These TCRs come from a woman aged 18-29 years in good health.

The CDR3 is CSVDVAASTDTQYF. CDR3 nucleotides: TGCAGCGTTGACGTCGCGGCTAGCACAGATACGCAGTATTTT. The chain uses TRBV29-1 and TRBJ2-3; D not certain. The CDR3 has 14 amino acids. Germline CDR1 is SQVTM and CDR2 is ANQGSEA. V was cut by 3 bases and J by 0 bases, with 10 bases left in between.

In this sample, this clonotype turned up a few times. The gene calls are TRBV20-1 and TRBJ2-2; D gene ambiguous. The CDR3 length is 14 residues. Germline-derived CDR1 and CDR2 are DFQATT and SNEGSKA (reference sequence). Trimming left V 4 bases short and J 5 bases short, with 14 bases between. CDR3 coding DNA: TGCAGTGCTAACCGCGTTACCGCTACCGGGGAGCTGTTTTTT. Encoded protein: CSANRVTATGELFF.

The chain recombines TRBV6-5 with TRBJ2-5, with D possibly TRBD1 on 5 matching bases. Trimming removed 0 bases from V and 2 bases from J, with 19 bases in between. CDR3 length: 18 residues. Germline values: CDR1 MNHEY, CDR2 SVGAGI. The CDR3 here is CASSYSMGGRTNQETQYF. The CDR3 bases are TGTGCCAGCAGTTACTCGATGGGTGGCAGGACAAATCAAGAGACCCAGTACTTC.

This clonotype was observed a handful of times. The chain couples TRBV29-1 to TRBJ2-2; 7 bases line up with TRBD1. Germline V gives CDR1 SQVTM, CDR2 ANQGSEA. The V gene end was trimmed by 6 bases and the J gene end by 5 bases; junction bases not matched to a gene: 6. CDR3 length: 13 amino acids. DNA for the CDR3: TGCAGCGTGTACAGGGGAGCGACCGGGGAGCTGTTTTTT. It is translated as CSVYRGATGELFF.

This clonotype appeared a few times. The V and J genes are TRBV10-3 and TRBJ2-2, with D possibly being TRBD2 (5 bases). Germline V gene data show CDR1 as ENHRY and CDR2 as SYGVKD. The CDR3 extends over 18 amino acids. V was pared by 0 bases and J by 6 bases, with 20 bases between. The CDR3 DNA reads as TGTGCCATCAGTGAGTCTCCCCTAGCAAACCTCAGGCCCGGGGAGCTGTTTTTT. Encoded protein: CAISESPLANLRPGELFF.

This clonotype came up many times. The genes are TRBV9 and TRBJ2-1; 8 bases fit TRBD2. J lost 3 bases, V lost 0 bases, and 5 bases had no gene match. The CDR3 runs to 16 residues. CDR1 and CDR2 from the germline V gene are SGDLS and YYNGEE. The CDR3 DNA sequence: TGTGCCAGCAGCGTAGCTCCAGCGGGGGTCTACAATGAGCAGTTCTTC. Encoded protein: CASSVAPAGVYNEQFF.

The CDR3 DNA reads as TGTGCCAGCAGCCGTGCACAGGGGGGAATGCAGACCCAGTACTTC. Amino acid sequence: CASSRAQGGMQTQYF. V is TRBV7-9 and J is TRBJ2-5; TRBD1 aligns across 8 bases. Germline V gives CDR1 SEHNR, CDR2 FQNEAQ (reference sequence). The CDR3 extends over 15 amino acids. J lost 6 bases, V lost 5 bases, and 11 bases had no gene match. The full variable domain, rest sourced from reference TRBV7-9 and TRBJ2-5, is DTGVSQNPRHKITKRGQNVTFRCDPISEHNRLYWYRQTLGQGPEFLTYFQNEAQLEKSRLLSDRFSAERPKGSFSTLEIQRTEQGDSAMYLCASSRAQGGMQTQYFGPGTRLLVL.

The genes are TRBV10-2 and TRBJ2-1, with 10 bases matching TRBD1. Losses at the gene ends were 10 bases for V and 7 bases for J; bases not matched to a gene: 7. The CDR3 contains 13 residues. CDR1 is WSHSY, CDR2 SAAADI, per germline. CDR3 nucleotides: TGCGCCACCCAGGACAGGGGGTGGAATGAGCAGTTCTTC. Amino acid sequence: CATQDRGWNEQFF.